This T cell receptor beta chain was retrieved from a study of T cell responses to AZD1222 COVID-19 vaccine (dated by TCRdb to the early 2020s). As for the study more broadly: TCR sequencing covered over 230 trial participants: about 210 given two doses of AZD1222 and 26 given two doses of MenACWY control vaccine. Trial participants were enrolled by age into 18-55, 56-69 and 70-plus year subgroups, with roughly 150, 30 and 60 TCR-sequenced participants respectively.

What the research found in general, with its limitations: Reportedly, close to half of the unique spike-specific TCRs recognized epitopes lying outside the regions that are mutated in the B.1.351 and B.1.1.7 variants. In the small 56-69-year group, the increase in depth fell short of significance, most likely because of low power. Conclusions about previously exposed vaccinees were limited because only a handful of AZD1222 recipients were SARS-CoV-2 seropositive at baseline. The vaccine-associated CD4 TCRs covered the entire spike protein, and the dominant responses fell in regions 160-218 and 743-854. Because no samples from the day 14 peak response were available, repertoires could be characterized only after the peak T cell response. Most participants were white British and females outnumbered males, and the authors suggested that clonal diversity may have been underestimated. A significant rise in spike-specific TCR breadth and depth was observed after two AZD1222 doses relative to day 0 and relative to MenACWY recipients.

This specimen's time point label, interpreted: about 28 days (+/-7) after the second vaccine dose. AZD1222 recipients with second doses at about 4 weeks or about 12 weeks were pooled, because spike-specific TCR depth and breadth did not differ between schedules. Samples from vaccinated people were obtained from the UK trials COV001 and COV002, which included a single-blind randomized controlled phase 2/3 trial of AZD1222 (ChAdOx1 nCoV-19) in healthy adults. Trial participant PBMC samples were collected at day 0 and day 28 after the second dose for TCRbeta chain sequencing. V gives up 1 base and J gives up 5 bases, and the segment between their germline ends measures 3 bases. Looking up the germline V gene (reference sequence) yields CDR1 PRHDT and CDR2 FYEKMQ. From cysteine to phenylalanine, the CDR3 is 12 amino acids long. Here the CDR3 DNA is all that survives: 36 bases in frame from base 1. The CDR3 regions of human TCRbeta chains were subjected to immunosequencing. From the authors' description of their analysis: TCRs in the repertoires were matched against a reference library of SARS-CoV-2-specific TCRs that had been generated with the MIRA antigen-specificity platform. Breadth was defined as the fraction of unique TCRs that were SARS-CoV-2-associated, and depth was defined as the fraction of total T cells that were SARS-CoV-2-associated. Each spike-specific TCR was assigned to its reactive spike region and to a CD4 or CD8 class using the MIRA data. Log10-transformed breadth and depth values were compared by one-way ANOVA with Sidak's multiple comparisons tests. TCRdb holds this immuneACCESS table with in-frame rearrangements only. Some clones are missing; in checked studies, unresolved V genes explain under half, and the rest has no known cause. For V, J and clone size, that table is used; D and trimming come from the DNA. The sample table shows roughly 120,000 clones, and about nine tenths are seen once. Of the sample, 2.5% to 3% falls within the top ten clones.

Worth noting for this clone: Its antigen is unknown. Base quality data are lacking; no much larger clone is found one base away.

This chain is built from TRBV13 and TRBJ1-3; no D segment can be confidently identified. The TCR originated in an adult who received the AZD1222 COVID-19 vaccine. The sample in question was peripheral blood, obtained 28 days after the second AZD1222 dose. For the CDR3, the sequence is CASSLDRNTIYF. Read as DNA, the sequence is TGTGCCAGCAGCTTAGACAGAAACACCATATATTTT.